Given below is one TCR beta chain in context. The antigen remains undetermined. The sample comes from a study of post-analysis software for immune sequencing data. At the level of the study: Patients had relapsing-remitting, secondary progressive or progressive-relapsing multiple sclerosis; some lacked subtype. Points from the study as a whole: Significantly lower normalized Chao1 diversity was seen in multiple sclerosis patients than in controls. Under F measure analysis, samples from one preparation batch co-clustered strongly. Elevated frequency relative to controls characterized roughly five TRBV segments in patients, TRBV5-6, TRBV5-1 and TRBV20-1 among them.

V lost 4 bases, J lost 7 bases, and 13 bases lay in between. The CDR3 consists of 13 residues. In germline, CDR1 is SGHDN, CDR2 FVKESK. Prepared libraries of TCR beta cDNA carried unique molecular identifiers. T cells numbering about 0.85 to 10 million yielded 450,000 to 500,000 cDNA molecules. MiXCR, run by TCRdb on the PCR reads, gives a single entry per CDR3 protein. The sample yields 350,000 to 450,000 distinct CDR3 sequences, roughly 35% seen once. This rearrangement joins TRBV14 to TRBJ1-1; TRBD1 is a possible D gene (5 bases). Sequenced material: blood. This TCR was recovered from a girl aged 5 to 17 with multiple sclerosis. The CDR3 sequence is CASSRGDSHEAFF. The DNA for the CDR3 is TGTGCCAGCAGCCGAGGGGACTCCCATGAAGCTTTCTTT. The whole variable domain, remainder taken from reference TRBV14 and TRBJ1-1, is EAGVTQFPSHSVIEKGQTVTLRCDPISGHDNLYWYRRVMGKEIKFLLHFVKESKQDESGMPNNRFLAERTGGTYSTLKVQPAELEDSGVYFCASSRGDSHEAFFGQGTRLTVV.